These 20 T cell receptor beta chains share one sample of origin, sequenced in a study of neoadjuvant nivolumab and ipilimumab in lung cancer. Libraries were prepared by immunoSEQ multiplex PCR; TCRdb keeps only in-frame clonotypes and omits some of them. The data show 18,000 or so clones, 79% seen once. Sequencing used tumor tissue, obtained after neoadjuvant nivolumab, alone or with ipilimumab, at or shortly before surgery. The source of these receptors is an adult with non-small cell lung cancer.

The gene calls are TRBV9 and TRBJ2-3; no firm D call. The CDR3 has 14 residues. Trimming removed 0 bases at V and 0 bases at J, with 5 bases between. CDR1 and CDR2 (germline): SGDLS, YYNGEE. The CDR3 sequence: CASSVARSTDTQYF. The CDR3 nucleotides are TGTGCCAGCAGCGTAGCCAGAAGCACAGATACGCAGTATTTT.

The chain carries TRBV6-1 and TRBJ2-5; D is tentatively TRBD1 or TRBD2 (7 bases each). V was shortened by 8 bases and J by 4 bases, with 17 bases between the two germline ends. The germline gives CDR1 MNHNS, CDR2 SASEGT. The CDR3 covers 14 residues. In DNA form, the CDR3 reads TGTGCCAGCGGGGGGGAGGGGGCTACAGAGACCCAGTACTTC. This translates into CASGGEGATETQYF.

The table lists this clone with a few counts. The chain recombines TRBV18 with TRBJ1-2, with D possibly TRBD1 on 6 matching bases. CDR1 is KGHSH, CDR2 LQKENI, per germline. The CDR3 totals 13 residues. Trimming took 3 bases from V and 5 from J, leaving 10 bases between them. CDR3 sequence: CASSPAQGYGYTF. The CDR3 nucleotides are TGTGCCAGCTCACCGGCACAGGGATATGGCTACACCTTC.

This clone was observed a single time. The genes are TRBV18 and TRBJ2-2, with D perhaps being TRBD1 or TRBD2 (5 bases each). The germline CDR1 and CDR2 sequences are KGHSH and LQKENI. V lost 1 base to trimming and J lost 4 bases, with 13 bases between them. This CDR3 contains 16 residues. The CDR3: CASSPRGGQITGELFF. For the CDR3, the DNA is TGTGCCAGCTCACCACGTGGAGGACAAATCACCGGGGAGCTGTTTTTT.

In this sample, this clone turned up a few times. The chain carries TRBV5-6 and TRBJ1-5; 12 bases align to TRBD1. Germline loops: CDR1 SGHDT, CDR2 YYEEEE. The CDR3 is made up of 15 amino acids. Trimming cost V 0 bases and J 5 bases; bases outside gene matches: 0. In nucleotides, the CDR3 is TGTGCCAGCAGCTTGGGGGACAGGGGGCATCAGCCCCAGCATTTT. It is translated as CASSLGDRGHQPQHF.

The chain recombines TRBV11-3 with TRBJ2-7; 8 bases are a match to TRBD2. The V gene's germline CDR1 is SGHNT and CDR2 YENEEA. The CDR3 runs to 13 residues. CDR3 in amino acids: CASAAGGGREQYF. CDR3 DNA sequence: TGTGCAAGTGCGGCGGGGGGCGGAAGGGAGCAGTACTTC.

The CDR3 spells CAWGFYGYTF. In DNA, the CDR3 is TGTGCCTGGGGCTTCTATGGCTACACCTTC. The rearrangement links TRBV30 to TRBJ1-2; unclear D gene. The CDR3 consists of 10 residues. Germline loops: CDR1 GTSNPN, CDR2 SVGIG (reference sequence). V lost 5 bases to trimming and J lost 4 bases, with 5 bases between them.

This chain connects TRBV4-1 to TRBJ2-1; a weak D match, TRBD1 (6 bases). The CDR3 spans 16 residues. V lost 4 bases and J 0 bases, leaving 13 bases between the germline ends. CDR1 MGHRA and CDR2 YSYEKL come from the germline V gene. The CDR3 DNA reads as TGCGCCAGCAGCCCAAAGGACAGACCCTCCTACAATGAGCAGTTCTTC. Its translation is CASSPKDRPSYNEQFF.

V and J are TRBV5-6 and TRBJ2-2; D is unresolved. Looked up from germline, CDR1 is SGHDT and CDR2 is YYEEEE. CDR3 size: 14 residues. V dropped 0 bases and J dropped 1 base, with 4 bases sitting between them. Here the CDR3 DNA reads TGTGCCAGCAGCTTGGGAGGGAACACCGGGGAGCTGTTTTTT. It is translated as CASSLGGNTGELFF.

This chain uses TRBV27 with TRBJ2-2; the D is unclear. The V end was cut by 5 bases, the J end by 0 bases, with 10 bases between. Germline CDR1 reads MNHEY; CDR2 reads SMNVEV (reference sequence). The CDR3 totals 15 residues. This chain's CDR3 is CASSPQLPNTGELFF. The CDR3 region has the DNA TGTGCCAGCAGTCCACAGCTCCCGAACACCGGGGAGCTGTTTTTT.

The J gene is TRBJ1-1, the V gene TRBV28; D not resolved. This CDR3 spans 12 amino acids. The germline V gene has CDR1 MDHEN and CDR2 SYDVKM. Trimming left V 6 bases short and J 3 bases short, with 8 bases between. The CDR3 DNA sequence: TGTGCCAGCAGCCTTTTGTACACTGAAGCTTTCTTT. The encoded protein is CASSLLYTEAFF.

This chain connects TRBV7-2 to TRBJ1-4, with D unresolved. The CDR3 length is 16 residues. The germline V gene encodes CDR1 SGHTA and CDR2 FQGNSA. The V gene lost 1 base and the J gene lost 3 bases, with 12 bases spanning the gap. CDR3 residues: CASSLEAKRANEKLFF. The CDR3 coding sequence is TGTGCCAGCAGCTTAGAGGCCAAGAGGGCTAATGAAAAACTGTTTTTT.

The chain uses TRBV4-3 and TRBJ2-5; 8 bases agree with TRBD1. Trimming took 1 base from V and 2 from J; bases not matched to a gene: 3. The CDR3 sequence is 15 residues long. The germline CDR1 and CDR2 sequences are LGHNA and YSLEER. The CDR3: CASSQGGTGQETQYF. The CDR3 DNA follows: TGCGCCAGCAGCCAAGGTGGGACAGGTCAAGAGACCCAGTACTTC.

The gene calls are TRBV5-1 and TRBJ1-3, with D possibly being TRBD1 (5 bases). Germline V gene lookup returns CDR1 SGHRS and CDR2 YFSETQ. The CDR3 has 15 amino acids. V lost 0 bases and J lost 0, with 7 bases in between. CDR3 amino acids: CASSLGDYSGNTIYF. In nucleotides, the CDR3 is TGCGCCAGCAGCTTGGGGGACTACTCTGGAAACACCATATATTTT.

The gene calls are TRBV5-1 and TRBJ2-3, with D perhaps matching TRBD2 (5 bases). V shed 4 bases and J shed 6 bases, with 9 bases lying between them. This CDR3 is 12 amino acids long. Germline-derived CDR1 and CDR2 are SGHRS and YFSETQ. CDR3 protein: CASSRSSDTQYF. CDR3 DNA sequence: TGCGCCAGCAGCCGATCTAGCGATACGCAGTATTTT.

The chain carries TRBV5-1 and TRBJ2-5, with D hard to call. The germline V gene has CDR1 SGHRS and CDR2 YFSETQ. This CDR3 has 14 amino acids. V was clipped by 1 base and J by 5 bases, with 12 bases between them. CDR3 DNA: TGCGCCAGCAGCTTGCTTCAAGTAGGGGAGACCCAGTACTTC. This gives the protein CASSLLQVGETQYF.

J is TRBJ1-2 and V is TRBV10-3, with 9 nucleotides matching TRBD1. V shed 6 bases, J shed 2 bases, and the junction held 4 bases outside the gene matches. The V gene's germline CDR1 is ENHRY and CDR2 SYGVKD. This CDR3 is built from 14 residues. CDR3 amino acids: CAIRGDRGNYGYTF. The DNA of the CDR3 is TGTGCCATCAGGGGAGACAGGGGGAACTATGGCTACACCTTC.

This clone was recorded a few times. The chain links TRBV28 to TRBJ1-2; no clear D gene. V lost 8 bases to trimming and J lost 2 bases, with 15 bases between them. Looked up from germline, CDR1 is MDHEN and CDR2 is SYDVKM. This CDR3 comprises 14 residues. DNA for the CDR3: TGTGCCAGCTTATTGACGGTAGGAAACTATGGCTACACCTTC. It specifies CASLLTVGNYGYTF.

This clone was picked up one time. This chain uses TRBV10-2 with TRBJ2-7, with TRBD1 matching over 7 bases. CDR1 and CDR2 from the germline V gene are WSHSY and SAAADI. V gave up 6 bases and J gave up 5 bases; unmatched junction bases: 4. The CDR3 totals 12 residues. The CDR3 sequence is CASSLQGNEQYF. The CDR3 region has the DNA TGCGCCAGCAGCCTACAGGGGAACGAGCAGTACTTC.

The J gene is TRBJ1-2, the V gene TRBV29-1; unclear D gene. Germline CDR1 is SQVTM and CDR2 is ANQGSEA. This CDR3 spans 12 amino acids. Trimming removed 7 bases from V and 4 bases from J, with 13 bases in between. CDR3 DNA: TGCAGCGCTGATCCCGAGAGCTATGGCTACACCTTC. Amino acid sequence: CSADPESYGYTF.